Listed here are 22 T cell receptor beta chains from one sample, sequenced in a study of early T cells in non-severe SARS-CoV-2 infection. Each CDR3 protein gets one entry after TCRdb re-called the 5' RACE reads with MiXCR. This table holds 33,000 or so distinct CDR3 sequences, 5.5% to 6.5% found once. Sequenced input: whole blood. These receptors all stem from an adult who was a healthcare worker with PCR-confirmed SARS-CoV-2 infection or an uninfected control (not recorded which).

This chain connects TRBV27 to TRBJ2-1; TRBD1 matches 10 bases. The trim removed 3 bases at V and 3 bases at J, leaving 11 bases unmatched. The CDR3 spans 18 residues. Germline CDR1 MNHEY, CDR2 SMNVEV (reference sequence). DNA of the CDR3: TGTGCCAGCAGTTTCTCGGGCAGGACAGGGGGGGACTACAATGAGCAGTTCTTC. Its protein is CASSFSGRTGGDYNEQFF.

J is TRBJ2-7 and V is TRBV6-2 or TRBV6-3; D remains unclear. V shed 6 bases and J shed 5 bases, with 29 bases lying between them. Germline CDR1 is MNHEY and CDR2 is SVGEGT. This CDR3 spans 18 amino acids. In DNA, the CDR3 is TGTGCCAGCAGGACGACCATAAGCTGGAGCGACGACAAGGACGAGCAGTACTTC. It encodes CASRTTISWSDDKDEQYF.

In its sample, this clonotype was seen many times. The chain is built from TRBV27 and TRBJ2-1; D remains unclear. V lost 4 bases, J lost 2 bases, and 9 bases lay in between. The germline V gene encodes CDR1 MNHEY and CDR2 SMNVEV (reference sequence). The CDR3 runs 14 residues. Here the CDR3 reads CASSWSAAYNEQFF. The CDR3 DNA follows: TGTGCCAGCAGTTGGTCGGCAGCCTACAATGAGCAGTTCTTC.

This clonotype was recorded many times. CDR3 in amino acids: CSALEYSGNTIYF. The CDR3 DNA reads as TGCAGCGCCTTAGAATACTCTGGAAACACCATATATTTT. The chain couples TRBV29-1 to TRBJ1-3; D unresolved. Trimming removed 7 bases from V and 0 bases from J, with 10 bases in between. The CDR3 is 13 amino acids. Germline V gene sequence: CDR1 SQVTM, CDR2 ANQGSEA.

This clonotype was detected many times. The CDR3 coding sequence is TGTGCCAGCAGCCAAAGAATACAGGATCCTAATGGCTACACCTTC. Translation: CASSQRIQDPNGYTF. The chain employs TRBV3-1 and TRBJ1-2; perhaps TRBD1 as D (5 bases). The ends were cut back, 2 bases at V and 6 bases at J, with 16 bases in the middle. Germline V gene sequence: CDR1 LGHDT, CDR2 YNNKEL (reference sequence). The CDR3 is 15 residues long.

This clonotype came up a few times. The chain is built from TRBV12-3 or TRBV12-4 and TRBJ1-1, with D possibly being TRBD1 (6 bases). The CDR3 totals 14 residues. With 10 bases removed from V and 2 bases from J, the gap between germline ends came to 17 bases. The CDR3 DNA reads as TGTGCCAACAGGCCAGGGGCCTTAAACACTGAAGCTTTCTTT. Amino acid sequence: CANRPGALNTEAFF.

The rearrangement uses TRBV5-1 and TRBJ2-4; D possibly uses TRBD1 or TRBD2 (5 bases each). V lost 4 bases, J lost 3 bases, and 11 bases lay in between. The CDR3 has 14 amino acids. Germline V CDR1 and CDR2: SGHRS, YFSETQ. DNA for the CDR3: TGCGCCAGCAGCCCGCTTGGGGGCAAAAACATTCAGTACTTC. Amino acids: CASSPLGGKNIQYF.

This clonotype was found many times. The chain links TRBV27 to TRBJ2-3; D not certain. CDR1 MNHEY and CDR2 SMNVEV come from the germline V gene (reference sequence). V shed 6 bases and J shed 1 base, with 17 bases lying between them. The CDR3 runs 16 residues. Here the CDR3 DNA reads TGTGCCAGCAGCACCCAAAAAGGACCGCGCACAGATACGCAGTATTTT. Its protein product is CASSTQKGPRTDTQYF.

The sample holds many counts of this clonotype. This chain connects TRBV6-1 to TRBJ2-2; D is possibly TRBD1 (5 bases). This CDR3 comprises 15 residues. Germline V CDR1 and CDR2: MNHNS, SASEGT. Trimming stripped 1 base from V and 0 bases from J, with 6 bases between. For the CDR3, the DNA is TGTGCCAGCAGTGAAGAAGGGGCGAACACCGGGGAGCTGTTTTTT. It translates to CASSEEGANTGELFF.

This clonotype came up a few times. The chain has TRBV6-1 and TRBJ2-7; 8 bases are shared with TRBD1. CDR1 and CDR2 from the germline V gene are MNHNS and SASEGT. V lost 6 bases, J lost 6 bases, and 7 bases stayed unmatched. The CDR3 spans 13 residues. The CDR3 nucleotides read TGTGCCAGCAGATACGGACAGGGCGGCGAGCAGTACTTC. Translating it yields CASRYGQGGEQYF.

CDR3 nucleotides: TGTGCCAGCAGCCCTACCCGAGGACAGATCTATGGCTACACCTTC. It encodes CASSPTRGQIYGYTF. The chain joins TRBV7-9 to TRBJ1-2; a possible D gene is TRBD1 (6 bases). The ends were cut back, 5 bases at V and 4 bases at J, with 17 bases in the middle. The CDR3 loop spans 15 amino acids. Germline loops: CDR1 SEHNR, CDR2 FQNEAQ (reference sequence).

V and J are TRBV28 and TRBJ2-1; D remains ambiguous. This CDR3 is 15 amino acids long. V was pared by 2 bases and J by 4 bases, with 12 bases between. Germline assignment: CDR1 MDHEN and CDR2 SYDVKM. The CDR3 nucleotides are TGTGCCAGCAGTTTAGTGGCTATTGGATACAATGAGCAGTTCTTC. Translating gives CASSLVAIGYNEQFF. Complete variable domain (other parts from reference TRBV28 and TRBJ2-1): DVKVTQSSRYLVKRTGEKVFLECVQDMDHENMFWYRQDPGLGLRLIYFSYDVKMKEKGDIPEGYSVSREKKERFSLILESASTNQTSMYLCASSLVAIGYNEQFFGPGTRLTVL.

This clonotype was observed a handful of times. The chain joins TRBV18 to TRBJ2-1; D call uncertain. The germline V gene has CDR1 KGHSH and CDR2 LQKENI. The germline V and J ends were trimmed by 2 bases and 9 bases, with 11 bases remaining between them. This CDR3 contains 13 residues. CDR3 nucleotides: TGTGCCAGCTCACCAGATAGCTTGGGTGAGCAGTTCTTC. Its protein is CASSPDSLGEQFF.

This clonotype was picked up many times. This rearrangement joins TRBV5-6 to TRBJ2-7; unclear D gene. The CDR3 is 15 residues long. Germline CDR1 reads SGHDT; CDR2 reads YYEEEE. V was cut by 3 bases and J by 2 bases, with 15 bases left in between. The CDR3 loop reads CASSSGFMLPYEQYF. CDR3 bases: TGTGCCAGCAGCTCCGGGTTTATGCTCCCCTACGAGCAGTACTTC.

In its sample, this clonotype was seen many times. J is TRBJ2-7 and V is TRBV12-3 or TRBV12-4; 7 bases line up with TRBD1. V was pared by 3 bases and J by 3 bases, with 5 bases of the junction left unmatched. This CDR3 is 14 amino acids long. DNA for the CDR3: TGTGCCAGCAGTTTCTCAGGGGGTTACTACGAGCAGTACTTC. It yields the protein CASSFSGGYYEQYF.

In its sample, this clonotype was seen a few times. The chain combines TRBV10-3 with TRBJ1-5, with D tentatively TRBD1 (5 bases). CDR3 length: 13 residues. V gave up 2 bases and J gave up 4 bases, with 6 bases separating them. Germline V lookup: CDR1 ENHRY, CDR2 SYGVKD. Here the CDR3 DNA reads TGTGCCATCAGTGAGAAGGGGAATCAGCCCCAGCATTTT. It encodes CAISEKGNQPQHF.

This clonotype was observed at least ten times. The chain combines TRBV29-1 with TRBJ2-2, with D hard to call. Deletions cut 2 bases from V and 2 bases from J, with 12 bases between. Germline V gives CDR1 SQVTM, CDR2 ANQGSEA. CDR3 length: 15 residues. The chain's CDR3 is CSVEPGPFNTGELFF. As DNA, the CDR3 is TGCAGCGTTGAACCCGGGCCGTTTAACACCGGGGAGCTGTTTTTT.

This clonotype was seen many times. This rearrangement joins TRBV13 to TRBJ2-1, with 11 nucleotides matching TRBD2. Germline V gene sequence: CDR1 PRHDT, CDR2 FYEKMQ (reference sequence). The CDR3 runs 16 residues. The J segment lost 8 bases and the V segment lost 5 bases, leaving 11 bases of the junction unmatched. In DNA form, the CDR3 reads TGTGCCAGCAGCCTAAGACGACTAGCGGGGCTTGATGAGCAGTTCTTC. Residues: CASSLRRLAGLDEQFF.

This clonotype has a count of ten or more. J is TRBJ2-1 and V is TRBV10-3; 12 positions match TRBD2. This CDR3 contains 15 residues. CDR1 is ENHRY and CDR2 is SYGVKD in the germline V gene. With V trimmed by 3 bases and J by 5 bases, 2 bases remained unmatched. The CDR3, as DNA: TGTGCCATCAGTGAACGACTAGCGGGGGACAATGAGCAGTTCTTC. This encodes CAISERLAGDNEQFF.

This clonotype was recorded at least ten times. J is TRBJ1-1 and V is TRBV6-5; 10 bases match TRBD1. The V and J ends lost 4 bases and 4 bases, in that order; junction bases with no gene match: 6. The germline V gene has CDR1 MNHEY and CDR2 SVGAGI. The CDR3 covers 15 residues. DNA for the CDR3: TGTGCCAGCAGTTCCTCGACAGGGGGCCTCACTGAAGCTTTCTTT. This translates into CASSSSTGGLTEAFF.

This clonotype was counted at least ten times. The chain carries TRBV6-6 and TRBJ2-7; TRBD1 is a possible D gene (5 bases). Trimming left V 5 bases short and J 5 bases short, with 22 bases between. This CDR3 comprises 16 residues. Germline loops: CDR1 MNHNY, CDR2 SVGAGI (reference sequence). CDR3 loop: CASSGKTPTAQHEQYF. In DNA, the CDR3 is TGTGCCAGCAGTGGAAAAACGCCGACAGCCCAACACGAGCAGTACTTC.

This clonotype was recorded many times. The chain employs TRBV2 and TRBJ1-5, with D uncertain. V was pared by 5 bases and J by 2 bases, with 7 bases between. The CDR3 is made up of 13 amino acids. Germline V gene sequence: CDR1 SNHLY, CDR2 FYNNEI. The CDR3 spells CASSQEGNQPQHF. The CDR3 coding sequence is TGTGCCAGCAGTCAAGAAGGCAATCAGCCCCAGCATTTT.